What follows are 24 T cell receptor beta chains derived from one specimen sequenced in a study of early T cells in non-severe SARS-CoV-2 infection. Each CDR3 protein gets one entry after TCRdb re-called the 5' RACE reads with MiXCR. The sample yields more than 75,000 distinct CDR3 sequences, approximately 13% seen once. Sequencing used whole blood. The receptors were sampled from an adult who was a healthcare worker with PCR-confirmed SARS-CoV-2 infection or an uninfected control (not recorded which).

The CDR3 coding sequence is TGCAGTGCTAGACCCCCTGCCTTGAACACTGAAGCTTTCTTT. This codes for CSARPPALNTEAFF. The genes are TRBV20-1 and TRBJ1-1; no definite D call. Germline-derived CDR1 and CDR2 are DFQATT and SNEGSKA (reference sequence). The CDR3 totals 14 residues. V was cut by 2 bases and J by 0 bases, with 10 bases left in between.

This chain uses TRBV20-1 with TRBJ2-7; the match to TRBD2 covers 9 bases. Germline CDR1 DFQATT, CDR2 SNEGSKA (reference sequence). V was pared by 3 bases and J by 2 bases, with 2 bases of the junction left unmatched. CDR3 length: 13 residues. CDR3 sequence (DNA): TGCAGTGCTAGTAGCGGGGGTACCTACGAGCAGTACTTC. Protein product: CSASSGGTYEQYF.

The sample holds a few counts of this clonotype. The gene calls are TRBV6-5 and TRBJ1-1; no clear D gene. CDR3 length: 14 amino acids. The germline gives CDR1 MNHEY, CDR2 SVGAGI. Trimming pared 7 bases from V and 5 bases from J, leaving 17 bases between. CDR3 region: CASTKRGLGTEAFF. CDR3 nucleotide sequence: TGTGCCAGCACCAAACGGGGTCTTGGGACTGAAGCTTTCTTT.

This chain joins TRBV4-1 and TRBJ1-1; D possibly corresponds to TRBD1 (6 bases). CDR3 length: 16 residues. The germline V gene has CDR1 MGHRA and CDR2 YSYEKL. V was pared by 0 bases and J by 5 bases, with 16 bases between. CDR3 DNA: TGCGCCAGCAGCCAAGACCGGGCGGGGGCATGGACTGAAGCTTTCTTT. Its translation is CASSQDRAGAWTEAFF.

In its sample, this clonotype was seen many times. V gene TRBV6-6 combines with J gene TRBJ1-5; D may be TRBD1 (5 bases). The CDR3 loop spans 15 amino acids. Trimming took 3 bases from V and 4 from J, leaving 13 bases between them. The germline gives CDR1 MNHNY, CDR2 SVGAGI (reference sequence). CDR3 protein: CASSYPVGGNQPQHF. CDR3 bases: TGTGCCAGCAGTTATCCTGTGGGGGGTAATCAGCCCCAGCATTTT.

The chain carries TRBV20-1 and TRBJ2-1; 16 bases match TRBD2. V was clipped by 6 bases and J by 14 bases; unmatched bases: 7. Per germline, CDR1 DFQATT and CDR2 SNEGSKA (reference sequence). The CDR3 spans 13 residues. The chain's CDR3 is CSAGTSGRAREFF. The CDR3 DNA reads TGCAGTGCCGGGACTAGCGGGAGGGCCCGTGAGTTCTTC.

CDR3 nucleotides: TGCAGTGCTAGGGGGGCTGGTTTCCACGAGCAGTACTTC. Its protein is CSARGAGFHEQYF. This chain joins TRBV20-1 and TRBJ2-7; D might be TRBD1 (6 bases). The CDR3 contains 13 residues. The V gene lost 3 bases and the J gene lost 5 bases, with 14 bases spanning the gap. Germline-derived CDR1 and CDR2 are DFQATT and SNEGSKA (reference sequence).

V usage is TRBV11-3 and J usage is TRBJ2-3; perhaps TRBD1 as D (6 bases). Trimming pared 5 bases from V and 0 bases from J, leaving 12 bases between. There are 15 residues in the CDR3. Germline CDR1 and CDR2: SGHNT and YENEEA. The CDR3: CASSLGQSSTDTQYF. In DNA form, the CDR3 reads TGTGCCAGCAGCCTCGGACAGAGTAGCACAGATACGCAGTATTTT.

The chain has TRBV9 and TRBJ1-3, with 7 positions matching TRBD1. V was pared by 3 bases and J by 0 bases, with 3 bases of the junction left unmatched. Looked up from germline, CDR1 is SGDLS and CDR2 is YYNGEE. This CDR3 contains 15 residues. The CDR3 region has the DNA TGTGCCAGCAGCGACAGGGGTAACTCTGGAAACACCATATATTTT. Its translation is CASSDRGNSGNTIYF.

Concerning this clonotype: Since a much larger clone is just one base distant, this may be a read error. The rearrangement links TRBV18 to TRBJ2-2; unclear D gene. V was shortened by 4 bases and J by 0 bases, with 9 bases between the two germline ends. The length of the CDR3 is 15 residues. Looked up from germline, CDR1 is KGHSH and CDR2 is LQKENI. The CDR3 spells CASSLERTNTGELFF. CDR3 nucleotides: TGTGCCAGCTCACTGGAAAGAACGAACACCGGGGAGCTGTTTTTT. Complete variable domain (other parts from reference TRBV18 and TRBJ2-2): NAGVMQNPRHLVRRRGQEARLRCSPMKGHSHVYWYRQLPEEGLKFMVYLQKENIIDESGMPKERFSAEFPKEGPSILRIQQVVRGDSAAYFCASSLERTNTGELFFGEGSRLTVL.

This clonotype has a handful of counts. The CDR3 nucleotides read TGCGCCAGCACCCCAACAGCGGGAGTTAGGGTCAGCTCCTACAATGAGCAGTTCTTC. Encoded protein: CASTPTAGVRVSSYNEQFF. The genes are TRBV5-1 and TRBJ2-1; 8 bases are a match to TRBD2. This CDR3 spans 19 amino acids. Germline V gives CDR1 SGHRS, CDR2 YFSETQ. V shed 6 bases and J 0 bases; nucleotides not matched to a gene: 17.

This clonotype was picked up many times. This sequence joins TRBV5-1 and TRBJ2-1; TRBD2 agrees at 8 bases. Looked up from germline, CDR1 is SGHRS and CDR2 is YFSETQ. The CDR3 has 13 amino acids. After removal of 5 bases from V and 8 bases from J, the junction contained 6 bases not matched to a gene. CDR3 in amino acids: CASSLTSAYEQFF. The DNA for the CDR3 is TGCGCCAGCAGTTTGACTAGCGCTTATGAGCAGTTCTTC.

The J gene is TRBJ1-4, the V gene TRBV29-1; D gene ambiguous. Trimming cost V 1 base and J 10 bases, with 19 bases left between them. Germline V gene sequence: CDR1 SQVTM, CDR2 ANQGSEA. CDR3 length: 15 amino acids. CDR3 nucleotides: TGCAGCGTTGAAGTTCCGGACCCCGCCGAGCGAAAACTGTTTTTT. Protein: CSVEVPDPAERKLFF.

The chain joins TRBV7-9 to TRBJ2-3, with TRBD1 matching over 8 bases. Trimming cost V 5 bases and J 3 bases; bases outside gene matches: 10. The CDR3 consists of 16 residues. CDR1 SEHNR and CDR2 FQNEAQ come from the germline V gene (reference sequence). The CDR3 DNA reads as TGTGCCAGCAGCGTCAGGACAGGGAGGAGGACAGATACGCAGTATTTT. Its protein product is CASSVRTGRRTDTQYF.

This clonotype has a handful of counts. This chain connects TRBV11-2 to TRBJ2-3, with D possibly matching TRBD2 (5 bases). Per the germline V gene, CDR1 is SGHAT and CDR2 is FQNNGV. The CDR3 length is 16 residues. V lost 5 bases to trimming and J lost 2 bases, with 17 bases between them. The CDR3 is CASSPGRGRYTDTQYF. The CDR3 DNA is TGTGCCAGCAGCCCTGGTCGGGGTCGGTACACAGATACGCAGTATTTT.

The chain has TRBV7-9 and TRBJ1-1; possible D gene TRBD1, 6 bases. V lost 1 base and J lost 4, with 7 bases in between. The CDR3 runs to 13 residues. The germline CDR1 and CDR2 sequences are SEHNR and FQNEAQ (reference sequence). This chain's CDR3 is CASSLDRATEAFF. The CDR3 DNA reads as TGTGCCAGCAGCTTAGACAGGGCCACTGAAGCTTTCTTT.

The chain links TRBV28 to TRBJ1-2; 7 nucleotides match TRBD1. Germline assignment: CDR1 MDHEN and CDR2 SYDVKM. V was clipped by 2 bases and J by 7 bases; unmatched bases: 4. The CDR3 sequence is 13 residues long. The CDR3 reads CASSLRDSPGYTF. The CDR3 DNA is TGTGCCAGCAGTTTAAGGGACAGTCCTGGCTACACCTTC.

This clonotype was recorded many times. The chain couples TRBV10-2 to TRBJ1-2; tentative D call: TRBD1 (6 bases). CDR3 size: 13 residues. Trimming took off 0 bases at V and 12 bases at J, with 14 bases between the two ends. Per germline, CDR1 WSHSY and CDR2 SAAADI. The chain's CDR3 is CASSESEGERDTF. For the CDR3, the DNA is TGCGCCAGCAGTGAGTCGGAGGGGGAACGGGACACCTTC.

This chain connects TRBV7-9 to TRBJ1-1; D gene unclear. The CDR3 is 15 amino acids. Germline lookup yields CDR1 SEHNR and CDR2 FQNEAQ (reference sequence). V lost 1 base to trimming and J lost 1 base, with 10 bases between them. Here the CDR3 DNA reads TGTGCCAGCAGCTTAGGGGTAGGGCCGAACACTGAAGCTTTCTTT. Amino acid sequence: CASSLGVGPNTEAFF.

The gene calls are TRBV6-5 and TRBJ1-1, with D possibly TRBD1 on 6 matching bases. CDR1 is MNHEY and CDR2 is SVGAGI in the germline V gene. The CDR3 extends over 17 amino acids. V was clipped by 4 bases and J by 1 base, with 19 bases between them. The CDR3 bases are TGTGCCAGCAGTTTCCGGGGGCGGTCGCCCCGGAACACTGAAGCTTTCTTT. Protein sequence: CASSFRGRSPRNTEAFF.

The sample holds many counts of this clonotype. The DNA of the CDR3 is TGTGCCAGCAGTCCCCTGAGAGATACGCAGTATTTT. This gives the protein CASSPLRDTQYF. The V call is TRBV12-3 or TRBV12-4, the J call TRBJ2-3; D is unclear. The V end lost 5 bases, the J end lost 5 bases, and 8 bases lay between the germline ends. The CDR3 has 12 residues.

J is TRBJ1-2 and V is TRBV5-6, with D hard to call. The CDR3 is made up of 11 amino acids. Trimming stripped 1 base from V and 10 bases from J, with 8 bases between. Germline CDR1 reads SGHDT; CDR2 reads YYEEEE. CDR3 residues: CASSLLADYTF. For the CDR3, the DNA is TGTGCCAGCAGCTTGTTGGCGGACTACACCTTC.

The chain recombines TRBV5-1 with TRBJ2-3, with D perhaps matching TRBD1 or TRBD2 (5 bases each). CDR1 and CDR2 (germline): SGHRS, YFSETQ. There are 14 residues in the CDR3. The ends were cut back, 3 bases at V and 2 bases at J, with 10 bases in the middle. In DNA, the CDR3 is TGCGCCAGCAGCTGGGACGGACCCACAGATACGCAGTATTTT. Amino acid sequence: CASSWDGPTDTQYF.

The CDR3 here is CASSQAEGLLGNTIYF. The CDR3 coding sequence is TGTGCCAGCAGCCAAGCGGAGGGTTTGTTAGGAAACACCATATATTTT. This rearrangement joins TRBV4-2 to TRBJ1-3; D unresolved. The CDR3 runs 16 residues. The ends were cut back, 1 base at V and 4 bases at J, with 14 bases in the middle. Germline V gene lookup returns CDR1 LGHNA and CDR2 YNFKEQ.